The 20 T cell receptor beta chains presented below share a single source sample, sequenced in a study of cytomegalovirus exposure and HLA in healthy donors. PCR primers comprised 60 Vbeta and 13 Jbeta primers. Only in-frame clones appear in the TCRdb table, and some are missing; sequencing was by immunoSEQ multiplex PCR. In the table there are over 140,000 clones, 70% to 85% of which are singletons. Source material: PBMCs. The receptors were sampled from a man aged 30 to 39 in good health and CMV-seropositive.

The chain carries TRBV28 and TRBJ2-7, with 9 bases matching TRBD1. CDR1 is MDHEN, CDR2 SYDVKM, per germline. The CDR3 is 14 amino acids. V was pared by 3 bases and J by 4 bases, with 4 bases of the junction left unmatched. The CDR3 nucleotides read TGTGCCAGCAGTTTGGGGACAGGGATTTACGAGCAGTACTTC. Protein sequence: CASSLGTGIYEQYF. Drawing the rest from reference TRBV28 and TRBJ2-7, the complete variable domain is DVKVTQSSRYLVKRTGEKVFLECVQDMDHENMFWYRQDPGLGLRLIYFSYDVKMKEKGDIPEGYSVSREKKERFSLILESASTNQTSMYLCASSLGTGIYEQYFGPGTRLTVT.

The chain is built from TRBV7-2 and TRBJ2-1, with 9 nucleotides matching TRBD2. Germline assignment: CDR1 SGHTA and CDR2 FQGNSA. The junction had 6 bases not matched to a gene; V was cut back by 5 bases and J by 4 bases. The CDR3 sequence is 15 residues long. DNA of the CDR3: TGTGCCAGCAGCACAATAGCGGGAGTATACAATGAGCAGTTCTTC. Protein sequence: CASSTIAGVYNEQFF.

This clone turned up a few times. The chain's CDR3 is CASNRLAGGYNEQFF. DNA for the CDR3: TGTGCCAGCAACAGACTAGCGGGGGGGTACAATGAGCAGTTCTTC. The genes are TRBV6-5 and TRBJ2-1, with 14 bases matching TRBD2. The V and J ends lost 7 bases and 4 bases, in that order; junction bases with no gene match: 3. The CDR3 is 15 residues long. CDR1 is MNHEY and CDR2 is SVGAGI in the germline V gene.

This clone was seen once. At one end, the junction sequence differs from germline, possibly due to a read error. CDR3 protein: CSSSPDSYGYTF. The CDR3 region has the DNA TGTTCCAGCAGCCCGGACAGCTATGGCTACACCTTC. The genes are TRBV7-9 and TRBJ1-2; the D gene is possibly TRBD1 (6 bases). The germline CDR1 and CDR2 sequences are SEHNR and FQNEAQ (reference sequence). The CDR3 totals 12 residues.

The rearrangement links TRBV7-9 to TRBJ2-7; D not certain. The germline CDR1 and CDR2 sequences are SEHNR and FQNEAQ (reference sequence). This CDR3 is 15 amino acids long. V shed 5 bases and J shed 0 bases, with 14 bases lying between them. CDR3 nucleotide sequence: TGTGCCAGCAGCACCCCGCAGGTTAGCTCCTACGAGCAGTACTTC. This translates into CASSTPQVSSYEQYF.

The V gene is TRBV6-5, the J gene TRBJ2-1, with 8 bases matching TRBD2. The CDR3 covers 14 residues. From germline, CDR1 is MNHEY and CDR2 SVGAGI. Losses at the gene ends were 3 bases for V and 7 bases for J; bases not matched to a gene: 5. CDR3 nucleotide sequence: TGTGCCAGCAGTTATAGCGGGGCGGTAAATGAGCAGTTCTTC. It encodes CASSYSGAVNEQFF.

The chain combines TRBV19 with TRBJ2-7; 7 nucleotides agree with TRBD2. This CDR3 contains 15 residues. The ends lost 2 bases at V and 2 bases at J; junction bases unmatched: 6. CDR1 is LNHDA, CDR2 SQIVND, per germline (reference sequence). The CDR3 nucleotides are TGTGCCAGTAGTATATCAGCGGGATCGACCTACGAGCAGTACTTC. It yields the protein CASSISAGSTYEQYF.

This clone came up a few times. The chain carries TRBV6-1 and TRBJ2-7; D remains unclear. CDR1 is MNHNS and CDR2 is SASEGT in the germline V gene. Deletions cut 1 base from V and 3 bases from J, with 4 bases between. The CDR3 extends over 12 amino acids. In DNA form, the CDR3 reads TGTGCCAGCAGTGAAGGGCTCTACGAGCAGTACTTC. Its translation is CASSEGLYEQYF.

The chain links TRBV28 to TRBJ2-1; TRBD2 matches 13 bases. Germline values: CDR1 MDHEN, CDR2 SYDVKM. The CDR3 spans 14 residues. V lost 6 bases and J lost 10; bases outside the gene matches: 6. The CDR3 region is CASSWTSGSQEQFF. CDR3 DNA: TGTGCCAGCAGCTGGACTAGCGGGAGTCAGGAGCAGTTCTTC.

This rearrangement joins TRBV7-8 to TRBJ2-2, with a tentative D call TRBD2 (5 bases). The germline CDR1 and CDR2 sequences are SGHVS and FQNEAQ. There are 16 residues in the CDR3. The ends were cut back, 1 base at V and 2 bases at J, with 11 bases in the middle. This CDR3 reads CASSLDRLANTGELFF. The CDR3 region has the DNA TGTGCCAGCAGCTTAGATCGGCTAGCCAACACCGGGGAGCTGTTTTTT.

CDR3 sequence: CASSQGSAYQETQYF. The CDR3, as DNA: TGTGCCAGCAGCCAAGGGTCCGCGTACCAAGAGACCCAGTACTTC. The chain is built from TRBV4-2 and TRBJ2-5; D gene uncertain. The CDR3 has 15 residues. Germline values: CDR1 LGHNA, CDR2 YNFKEQ. V was clipped by 1 base and J by 0 bases, with 9 bases between them.

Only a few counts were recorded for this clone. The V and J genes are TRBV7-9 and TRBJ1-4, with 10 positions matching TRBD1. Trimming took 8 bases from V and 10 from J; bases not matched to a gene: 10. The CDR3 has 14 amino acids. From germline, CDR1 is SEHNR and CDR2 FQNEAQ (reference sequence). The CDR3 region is CASGRQGAAGKLFF. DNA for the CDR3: TGTGCCAGCGGCAGACAGGGGGCCGCGGGAAAACTGTTTTTT.

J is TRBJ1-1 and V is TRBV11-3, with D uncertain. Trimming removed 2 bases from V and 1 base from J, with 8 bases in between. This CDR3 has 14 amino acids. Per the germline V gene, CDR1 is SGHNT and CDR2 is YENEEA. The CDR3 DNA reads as TGTGCCAGCAGCTTAATGAGCCCGAACACTGAAGCTTTCTTT. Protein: CASSLMSPNTEAFF.

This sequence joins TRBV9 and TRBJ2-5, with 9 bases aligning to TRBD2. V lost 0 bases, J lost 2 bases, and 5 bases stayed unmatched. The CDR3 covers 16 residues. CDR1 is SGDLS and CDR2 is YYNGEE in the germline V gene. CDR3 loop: CASSVDPAGGQETQYF. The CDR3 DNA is TGTGCCAGCAGCGTAGACCCAGCGGGGGGTCAAGAGACCCAGTACTTC.

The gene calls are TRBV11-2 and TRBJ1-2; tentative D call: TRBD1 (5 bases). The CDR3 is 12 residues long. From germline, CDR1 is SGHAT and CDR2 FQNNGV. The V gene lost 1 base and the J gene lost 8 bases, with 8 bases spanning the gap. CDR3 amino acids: CASSLAGDGYTF. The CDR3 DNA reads TGTGCCAGCAGCTTAGCGGGGGACGGCTACACCTTC.

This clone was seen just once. The CDR3: CASSLARASYNSPLHF. CDR3 DNA: TGTGCCAGCAGCTTGGCCAGGGCATCCTATAATTCACCCCTCCACTTT. This chain uses TRBV5-8 with TRBJ1-6, with D maybe TRBD1 (5 bases). Germline V CDR1 and CDR2: SGHTS, YDEGEE. The CDR3 sequence is 16 residues long. Trimming cost V 0 bases and J 1 base, with 8 bases left between them. Together with reference TRBV5-8 and TRBJ1-6, the CDR3 gives the full variable domain: EAGVTQSPTHLIKTRGQQATLRCSPISGHTSVYWYQQALGLGLQFLLWYDEGEERNRGNFPPRFSGRQFPNYSSELNVNALELEDSALYLCASSLARASYNSPLHFGNGTRLTVT.

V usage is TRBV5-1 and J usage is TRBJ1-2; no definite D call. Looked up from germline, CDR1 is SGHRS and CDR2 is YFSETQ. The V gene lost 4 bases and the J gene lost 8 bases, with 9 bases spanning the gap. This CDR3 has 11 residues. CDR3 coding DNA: TGCGCCAGCAGCAGTCAGCGAGGCTACACCTTC. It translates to CASSSQRGYTF.

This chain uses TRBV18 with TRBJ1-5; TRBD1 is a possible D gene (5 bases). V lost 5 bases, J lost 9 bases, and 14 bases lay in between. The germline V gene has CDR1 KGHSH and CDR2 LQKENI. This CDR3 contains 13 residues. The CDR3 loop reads CASSNTDSSPQHF. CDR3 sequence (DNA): TGTGCCAGCTCAAATACAGACAGTTCGCCCCAGCATTTT.

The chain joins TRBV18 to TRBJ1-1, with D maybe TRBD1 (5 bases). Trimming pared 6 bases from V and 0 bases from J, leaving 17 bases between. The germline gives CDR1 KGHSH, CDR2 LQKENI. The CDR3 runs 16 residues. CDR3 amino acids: CASSPTGDLMNTEAFF. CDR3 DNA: TGTGCCAGCTCGCCAACAGGAGATCTGATGAACACTGAAGCTTTCTTT. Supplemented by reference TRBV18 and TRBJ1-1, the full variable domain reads NAGVMQNPRHLVRRRGQEARLRCSPMKGHSHVYWYRQLPEEGLKFMVYLQKENIIDESGMPKERFSAEFPKEGPSILRIQQVVRGDSAAYFCASSPTGDLMNTEAFFGQGTRLTVV.

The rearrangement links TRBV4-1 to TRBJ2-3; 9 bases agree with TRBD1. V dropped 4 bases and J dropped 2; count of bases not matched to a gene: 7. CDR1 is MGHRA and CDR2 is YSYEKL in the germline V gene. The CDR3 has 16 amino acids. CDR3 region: CASSRGQGRFTDTQYF. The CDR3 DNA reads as TGCGCCAGCAGCCGGGGACAGGGACGATTCACAGATACGCAGTATTTT.